Shown below are 8 T cell receptor beta chains from a single sample sequenced in a study of OX40 agonist ivuxolimab in advanced cancers. Only in-frame clones appear in the TCRdb table, and some are missing; sequencing was by immunoSEQ multiplex PCR. The sample gives 85,000 or so clones, about 86% of which show up once; 2% is in the top ten. The input for sequencing was CD4+ or CD8+ T cells sorted from blood, taken in a trial of the OX40 agonist ivuxolimab. Receptors were obtained from an adult with an advanced solid tumor such as melanoma, head and neck, liver or kidney cancer.

This clone was observed a handful of times. The V call is TRBV19, the J call TRBJ1-5; TRBD1 might be the D (6 bases). Trimming stripped 5 bases from V and 0 bases from J, with 20 bases between. The CDR3 is 18 amino acids. Germline loops: CDR1 LNHDA, CDR2 SQIVND (reference sequence). CDR3: CASSLRTATLYSNQPQHF. For the CDR3, the DNA is TGTGCCAGTAGTTTACGGACAGCGACCCTTTATAGCAATCAGCCCCAGCATTTT.

The chain employs TRBV9 and TRBJ1-6; tentative D call: TRBD1 (5 bases). V was clipped by 0 bases and J by 9 bases, with 16 bases between them. Looked up from germline, CDR1 is SGDLS and CDR2 is YYNGEE. The length of the CDR3 is 16 residues. In DNA, the CDR3 is TGTGCCAGCAGCGTAGACGGGGCGCCGGCTAGTTCACCCCTCCACTTT. This codes for CASSVDGAPASSPLHF. The full variable domain, in which reference TRBV9 and TRBJ1-6 provide the parts outside the CDR3, is DSGVTQTPKHLITATGQRVTLRCSPRSGDLSVYWYQQSLDQGLQFLIQYYNGEERAKGNILERFSAQQFPDLHSELNLSSLELGDSALYFCASSVDGAPASSPLHFGNGTRLTVT.

This chain connects TRBV29-1 to TRBJ1-1; D may be TRBD1 (6 bases). CDR3 size: 14 residues. The germline V gene has CDR1 SQVTM and CDR2 ANQGSEA. The V end was cut by 5 bases, the J end by 4 bases, with 17 bases between. CDR3: CSVNKQGSVTEAFF. CDR3 bases: TGCAGCGTTAATAAACAGGGAAGTGTCACTGAAGCTTTCTTT.

The DNA for the CDR3 is TGTGCCAGTAGTAGATTCGTAGAGGGCACTGAAGCTTTCTTT. It encodes CASSRFVEGTEAFF. J is TRBJ1-1 and V is TRBV19; no firm D call. Trimming pared 4 bases from V and 4 bases from J, leaving 13 bases between. The CDR3 runs to 14 residues. Germline V CDR1 and CDR2: LNHDA, SQIVND (reference sequence).

V gene TRBV19 combines with J gene TRBJ1-1; D is unclear. The V gene's germline CDR1 is LNHDA and CDR2 SQIVND (reference sequence). The CDR3 is made up of 13 amino acids. Trimming pared 4 bases from V and 5 bases from J, leaving 11 bases between. CDR3 DNA sequence: TGTGCCAGTAGTACCACCGGTGTGACTGAAGCTTTCTTT. This sequence encodes CASSTTGVTEAFF.

CDR3 in DNA: TGTGCCAGCAGTCCCCCTAGTGCAACTAATGAAAAACTGTTTTTT. It codes for CASSPPSATNEKLFF. This rearrangement joins TRBV28 to TRBJ1-4; no definite D call. This CDR3 has 15 amino acids. Between the trimmed V and J ends, which lost 5 bases and 0 bases, there was a span of 10 bases. Germline V CDR1 and CDR2: MDHEN, SYDVKM.

The chain is built from TRBV27 and TRBJ2-1, with TRBD2 matching over 9 bases. Germline V gene lookup returns CDR1 MNHEY and CDR2 SMNVEV (reference sequence). The CDR3 has 15 amino acids. V trimming: 3 bases; J trimming: 5 bases; junction bases outside the gene matches: 5. The CDR3 sequence is CASSFQGLANNEQFF. The CDR3 DNA reads as TGTGCCAGCAGTTTTCAGGGACTAGCAAACAATGAGCAGTTCTTC.

The V and J genes are TRBV2 and TRBJ2-7; no reliable D call. Per the germline V gene, CDR1 is SNHLY and CDR2 is FYNNEI. V lost 5 bases and J 6 bases, leaving 23 bases between the germline ends. The CDR3 consists of 16 residues. Written as DNA, the CDR3 is TGTGCCAGCAGTTCCCCTTGGGGTGGGCCCTCCGGCGAGCAGTACTTC. Translation: CASSSPWGGPSGEQYF.